Listed here are 5 T cell receptor beta chains from one sample, sequenced in a study of blood T cells in healthy people across ages. A sample-barcoded 5' primer and a J-beta primer mix were used in a second PCR of roughly 7 to 12 cycles. In TCRdb, the 5' RACE reads were re-called with MiXCR into one record per CDR3 protein. Of about 510,000 distinct CDR3 sequences listed, approximately 26% were seen once; the top ten hold approximately 4%. These data were likewise used in another study, on T cells of mothers and their children.

Sequenced sample: blood. Receptors were obtained from a boy aged 2 to 10 in good health.

This clonotype was seen many times. The chain combines TRBV27 with TRBJ2-7, with 7 bases identical to TRBD1. The CDR3 totals 13 residues. V was pared by 6 bases and J by 4 bases, with 6 bases of the junction left unmatched. In germline, CDR1 is MNHEY, CDR2 SMNVEV (reference sequence). CDR3 protein: CASRRTGGYEQYF. Here the CDR3 DNA reads TGTGCCAGCAGACGGACAGGAGGTTACGAGCAGTACTTC.

This clonotype was seen ten or more times. V usage is TRBV4-3 and J usage is TRBJ2-1, with 11 positions matching TRBD2. CDR1 and CDR2 (germline): LGHNA, YSLEER. Trimming at V came to 1 base and at J to 12 bases, leaving 8 bases not matched to a gene. This CDR3 is 15 amino acids long. This CDR3 is CASSQGLAGGFWQFF. CDR3 DNA: TGCGCCAGCAGCCAAGGCCTAGCGGGAGGATTCTGGCAGTTCTTC.

This clonotype was seen a few times. The rearrangement links TRBV12-3 or TRBV12-4 to TRBJ2-1, with 7 positions matching TRBD2. This CDR3 has 16 amino acids. The ends lost 6 bases at V and 0 bases at J; junction bases unmatched: 8. The CDR3 sequence: CASSPPSGSSYNEQFF. The CDR3 bases are TGTGCCAGCAGCCCACCTAGCGGTAGCTCCTACAATGAGCAGTTCTTC.

The J gene is TRBJ2-1, the V gene TRBV10-3, with D perhaps matching TRBD1 or TRBD2 (5 bases each). The CDR3 totals 14 residues. CDR1 ENHRY and CDR2 SYGVKD come from the germline V gene. V was trimmed by 8 bases and J by 4 bases, leaving 15 bases between them. The chain's CDR3 is CAISGRGEYNEQFF. CDR3 DNA sequence: TGTGCCATCTCAGGGAGAGGGGAGTACAATGAGCAGTTCTTC.

This clonotype was detected only a few times. The gene calls are TRBV29-1 and TRBJ2-1; D not resolved. The CDR3 is 11 amino acids. Germline lookup yields CDR1 SQVTM and CDR2 ANQGSEA. Trimming took off 2 bases at V and 9 bases at J, with 8 bases between the two ends. CDR3 loop: CSVETFGEQFF. CDR3 nucleotides: TGCAGCGTTGAAACCTTTGGTGAGCAGTTCTTC.